These 19 T cell receptor beta chains originate from one sample sequenced in a study of human T cells and chemical hapten exposure. TCRdb fed the RACE reads into MiXCR, producing one record per CDR3 protein. The sample consists of over 35,000 distinct CDR3 sequences, roughly 10% of them appearing once. Documented time point: pre-sensitization, week 0. Treatment: therapeutic diphenylcyclopropenone sensitization with weekly scalp DPC. The sample in question was whole blood, obtained in connection with sensitization to the hapten diphenylcyclopropenone (DPC). These TCRs come from a man aged 25 to 40 with alopecia areata. Some clones in this sample may be carry-over from other donors' samples.

This clonotype was counted a few times. V and J are TRBV7-9 and TRBJ1-2; no clear D gene. This CDR3 contains 13 residues. Germline loops: CDR1 SEHNR, CDR2 FQNEAQ (reference sequence). Trimming took 5 bases from V and 1 from J, leaving 8 bases between them. The CDR3 is CASSLPLNYGYTF. The CDR3, as DNA: TGTGCCAGCAGCCTACCCCTTAACTATGGCTACACCTTC.

This clonotype has at least ten counts. The J gene is TRBJ2-7, the V gene TRBV12-3 or TRBV12-4; 8 positions match TRBD2. This CDR3 is 14 amino acids long. V trimming: 5 bases; J trimming: 8 bases; junction bases outside the gene matches: 11. This chain's CDR3 is CASSLQAGAIQQYF. CDR3 nucleotide sequence: TGTGCCAGCAGTCTTCAAGCGGGGGCCATTCAGCAGTACTTC.

The sample holds a few counts of this clonotype. This chain connects TRBV4-1 to TRBJ1-4, with a possible D match to TRBD1 (6 bases). With 8 bases removed from V and 4 bases from J, the gap between germline ends came to 14 bases. The CDR3 is 14 amino acids. Germline values: CDR1 MGHRA, CDR2 YSYEKL. The CDR3: CASRGTRGNEKLFF. The CDR3 DNA reads as TGCGCCAGCCGTGGTACCAGGGGTAATGAAAAACTGTTTTTT.

The chain recombines TRBV20-1 with TRBJ2-7; 7 nucleotides agree with TRBD1. Looked up from germline, CDR1 is DFQATT and CDR2 is SNEGSKA (reference sequence). Unmatched junction bases numbered 7, after V lost 0 bases and J lost 2 bases. This CDR3 region has 15 residues. The chain's CDR3 is CSARDDYRGAYEQYV. CDR3 bases: TGCAGTGCTAGAGACGACTACAGGGGCGCCTACGAGCAGTACGTC.

This clonotype was seen a few times. The rearrangement joins TRBV7-3 to TRBJ1-1, with 9 nucleotides matching TRBD1. The CDR3 spans 13 residues. With V trimmed by 5 bases and J by 11 bases, 9 bases remained unmatched. The germline gives CDR1 SGHTA, CDR2 FQGTGA. The CDR3 DNA reads TGTGCCAGCAGCCGGGGACAGGGCCGGGTGGCTTTCTTT. It translates to CASSRGQGRVAFF.

V gene TRBV27 combines with J gene TRBJ2-4; tentatively, D is TRBD1 (6 bases). This CDR3 is built from 14 residues. Germline assignment: CDR1 MNHEY and CDR2 SMNVEV (reference sequence). The V end was cut by 3 bases, the J end by 4 bases, with 10 bases between. CDR3 in DNA: TGTGCCAGCAGTTTGTCACAGGGAAAAAACATTCAGTACTTC. Translating it yields CASSLSQGKNIQYF.

This clonotype was counted ten times or more. The V gene is TRBV9, the J gene TRBJ2-1, with 8 bases matching TRBD1. CDR3 size: 17 residues. The germline V gene has CDR1 SGDLS and CDR2 YYNGEE. J gave up 3 bases and V 4 bases, and 12 bases lay outside the gene matches. CDR3 region: CASSYSPGTGIYNEQFF. The CDR3 DNA reads as TGTGCCAGCAGCTATTCCCCCGGGACAGGTATCTACAATGAGCAGTTCTTC.

The CDR3 sequence is CASSMLAGGQETQYF. CDR3 in DNA: TGTGCCAGCAGCATGCTAGCGGGAGGCCAAGAGACCCAGTACTTC. This chain joins TRBV9 and TRBJ2-5, with 11 nucleotides matching TRBD2. Germline V gene lookup returns CDR1 SGDLS and CDR2 YYNGEE. The CDR3 is 15 residues long. With 4 bases clipped from V and 1 base from J, the junction kept 3 bases outside the gene matches. The full variable domain, with the rest looked up from reference TRBV9 and TRBJ2-5, is DSGVTQTPKHLITATGQRVTLRCSPRSGDLSVYWYQQSLDQGLQFLIQYYNGEERAKGNILERFSAQQFPDLHSELNLSSLELGDSALYFCASSMLAGGQETQYFGPGTRLLVL.

This clonotype was counted between two and nine times. V usage is TRBV7-3 and J usage is TRBJ1-1, with TRBD1 matching 10 bases. CDR3 length: 14 residues. Trimming took 5 bases from V and 6 from J; bases not matched to a gene: 6. Per the germline V gene, CDR1 is SGHTA and CDR2 is FQGTGA. In DNA form, the CDR3 reads TGTGCCAGCAGCCGGGGACAGGGGAGGTCTGAAGCTTTCTTT. Translation gives CASSRGQGRSEAFF. Together with reference TRBV7-3 and TRBJ1-1, the CDR3 gives the full variable domain: GAGVSQTPSNKVTEKGKYVELRCDPISGHTALYWYRQSLGQGPEFLIYFQGTGAADDSGLPNDRFFAVRPEGSVSTLKIQRTERGDSAVYLCASSRGQGRSEAFFGQGTRLTVV.

The CDR3 coding sequence is TGCGCCAGCAGCTTGGATTGGGGACAGGGGGCGAATACGCAGTATTTT. This encodes CASSLDWGQGANTQYF. V is TRBV5-1 and J is TRBJ2-3, with 12 bases that match TRBD1. Germline trimming cut 0 bases from V and 7 bases from J; bases unmatched to any gene: 6. Germline loops: CDR1 SGHRS, CDR2 YFSETQ. This CDR3 comprises 16 residues.

This clonotype was seen more than once but under ten times. The V gene is TRBV3-1, the J gene TRBJ1-1; possibly TRBD1 for D (5 bases). The ends were cut back, 5 bases at V and 3 bases at J, with 10 bases in the middle. This CDR3 comprises 13 residues. Germline V lookup: CDR1 LGHDT, CDR2 YNNKEL (reference sequence). CDR3 in amino acids: CASSRGRYTEAFF. The CDR3 coding sequence is TGTGCCAGCAGCAGGGGCCGGTACACTGAAGCTTTCTTT.

In this sample, this clonotype turned up many times. The V and J genes are TRBV5-6 and TRBJ2-2; D is perhaps TRBD2 (6 bases). V was trimmed by 0 bases and J by 2 bases, leaving 11 bases between them. Germline-derived CDR1 and CDR2 are SGHDT and YYEEEE. The CDR3 is made up of 16 amino acids. CDR3 sequence (DNA): TGTGCCAGCAGCTTGGCGGGACTCGACAACACCGGGGAGCTGTTTTTT. Encoded protein: CASSLAGLDNTGELFF.

This clonotype was counted many times. The chain is built from TRBV7-8 and TRBJ2-3; weak D call: TRBD2 (7 bases). Germline values: CDR1 SGHVS, CDR2 FQNEAQ. This CDR3 has 16 residues. The V gene lost 1 base and the J gene lost 0 bases, with 11 bases spanning the gap. In DNA form, the CDR3 reads TGTGCCAGCAGCTTAGTGGCGGGGGCTAGCACAGATACGCAGTATTTT. Residues: CASSLVAGASTDTQYF.

This chain uses TRBV27 with TRBJ1-5; no reliable D call. Germline V lookup: CDR1 MNHEY, CDR2 SMNVEV (reference sequence). The CDR3 extends over 12 amino acids. V was clipped by 4 bases and J by 7 bases, with 8 bases between them. This CDR3 reads CASSSLGQPQHF. In nucleotides, the CDR3 is TGTGCCAGCAGTTCCTTAGGACAGCCCCAGCATTTT.

This clonotype was recorded many times. The V call is TRBV12-3 or TRBV12-4, the J call TRBJ2-7; D gene unclear. The CDR3 is made up of 16 amino acids. The germline V and J ends were trimmed by 3 bases and 0 bases, with 15 bases remaining between them. The DNA for the CDR3 is TGTGCCAGCAGTTTTCTGGGTAGCTCGCTCTCCTACGAGCAGTACTTC. Translated: CASSFLGSSLSYEQYF.

Many counts were recorded for this clonotype. The CDR3, as DNA: TGTGCCAGCAGTCTTAATCCACTAGCGGGTGTCACAGATACGCAGTATTTT. Its translation: CASSLNPLAGVTDTQYF. The chain joins TRBV6-5 to TRBJ2-3; 9 positions agree with TRBD2. The germline V gene encodes CDR1 MNHEY and CDR2 SVGAGI. This CDR3 is 17 amino acids long. The V and J ends lost 5 bases and 2 bases, in that order; junction bases with no gene match: 11.

A remark on this clonotype: Relative to the germline gene, one junction end is altered; a read error may explain this. V usage is TRBV12-3 or TRBV12-4 and J usage is TRBJ2-1, with D perhaps matching TRBD2 (7 bases). The CDR3 loop spans 14 amino acids. The CDR3 spells CASRLGGARNEQFF. CDR3 nucleotide sequence: TGTGCCAGCAGATTAGGGGGGGCGAGGAATGAGCAGTTCTTC.

This clonotype showed up just a few times. This chain connects TRBV6-5 to TRBJ2-5; 10 bases are a match to TRBD1. The J segment lost 4 bases and the V segment lost 10 bases, leaving 6 bases of the junction unmatched. This CDR3 spans 13 amino acids. CDR1 and CDR2 from the germline V gene are MNHEY and SVGAGI. DNA for the CDR3: TGTGCCACCGGAGGACAGGGGGGAGAGACCCAGTACTTC. The encoded protein is CATGGQGGETQYF.

This clonotype has a count of ten or more. The genes are TRBV2 and TRBJ2-1; D possibly uses TRBD1 or TRBD2 (5 bases each). The germline V and J ends were trimmed by 7 bases and 9 bases, with 25 bases remaining between them. CDR1 is SNHLY and CDR2 is FYNNEI in the germline V gene. The CDR3 totals 16 residues. The CDR3 nucleotides read TGTGCCAGCAAAAACCTACCGGGGCCCCCGGAGTCTGAGCAGTTCTTC. It yields the protein CASKNLPGPPESEQFF.